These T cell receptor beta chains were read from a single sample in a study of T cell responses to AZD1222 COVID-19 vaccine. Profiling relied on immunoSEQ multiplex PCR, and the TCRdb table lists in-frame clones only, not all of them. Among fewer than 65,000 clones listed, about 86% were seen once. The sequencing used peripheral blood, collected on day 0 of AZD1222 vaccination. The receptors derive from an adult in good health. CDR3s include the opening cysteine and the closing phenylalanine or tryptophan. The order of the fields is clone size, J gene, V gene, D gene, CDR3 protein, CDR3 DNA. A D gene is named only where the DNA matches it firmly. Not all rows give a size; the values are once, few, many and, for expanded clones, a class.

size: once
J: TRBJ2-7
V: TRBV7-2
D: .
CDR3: CASSPGTPYEQYF
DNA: TGTGCCAGCAGCCCAGGGACACCCTACGAGCAGTACTTC

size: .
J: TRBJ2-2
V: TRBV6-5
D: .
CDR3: CASTQGPHTGELFF
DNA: TGTGCCAGCACTCAGGGACCCCACACCGGGGAGCTGTTTTTT

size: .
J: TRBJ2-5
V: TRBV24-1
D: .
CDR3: CATSDLGNRGAETQYF
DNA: TGTGCCACCAGTGATTTGGGGAATCGGGGTGCGGAGACCCAGTACTTC

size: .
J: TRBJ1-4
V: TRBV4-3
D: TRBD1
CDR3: CASSQEGTGSATNEKLFF
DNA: TGCGCCAGCAGCCAAGAGGGGACAGGGTCGGCGACTAATGAAAAACTGTTTTTT

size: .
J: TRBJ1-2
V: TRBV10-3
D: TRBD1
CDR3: CAISLEGAAGYTF
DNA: TGTGCCATCAGTCTTGAGGGGGCGGCGGGCTACACCTTC

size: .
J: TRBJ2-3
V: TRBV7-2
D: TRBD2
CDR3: CASSLWLAGGGTSTDTQYF
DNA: TGTGCCAGCAGCTTGTGGTTGGCGGGAGGGGGAACTAGCACAGATACGCAGTATTTT

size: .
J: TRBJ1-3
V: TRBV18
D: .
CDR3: CASSPLSTEVGGNTIYF
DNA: TGTGCCAGCTCACCACTGTCGACGGAGGTTGGTGGAAACACCATATATTTT

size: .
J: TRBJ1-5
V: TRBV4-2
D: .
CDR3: CASSQEGGGMNQPQHF
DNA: TGTGCCAGCAGCCAAGAGGGTGGGGGGATGAATCAGCCCCAGCATTTT

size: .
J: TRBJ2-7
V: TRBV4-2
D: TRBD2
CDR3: CASSPTSGGNYEQYF
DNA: TGTGCCAGCAGCCCCACCAGCGGGGGGAACTACGAGCAGTACTTC

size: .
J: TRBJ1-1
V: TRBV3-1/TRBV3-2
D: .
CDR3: CASSPTQTVNTEAFF
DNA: TGTGCCAGCAGCCCTACACAGACAGTGAACACTGAAGCTTTCTTT

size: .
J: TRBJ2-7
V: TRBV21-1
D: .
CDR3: CASSKKTRQGYEQYF
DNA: TGTGCCAGCAGCAAAAAAACCCGACAGGGCTACGAGCAGTACTTC

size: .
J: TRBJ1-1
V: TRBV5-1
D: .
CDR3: CASSLGVSYTEAFF
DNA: TGCGCCAGCAGCTTGGGGGTCTCCTACACTGAAGCTTTCTTT